This T cell receptor (beta chain) was recovered during a study of CD8 T cell repertoires and HIV-1 epitope variants (dated by TCRdb to 2019 to 2021). Turning to the overall study: Twenty-five peptides representing autologous and known Gag and Nef epitope variants were each used to stimulate T cells in separate culture wells. T cells were enriched using the EasySep Human T Cell Enrichment Kit and were co-cultured with equal numbers of autologous T cell-negative cells serving as antigen-presenting cells. Three Gag epitope families and Nef HW9 and YT9 were included among the tested epitopes. Control conditions included a CMV, EBV and flu peptide pool, the Ebola AY9 epitope as negative control, and a no-peptide well. A 1M T cell aliquot was kept as an uncultured baseline condition, separate from the roughly 80 T cell cultures. For roughly 10 days the cultures were kept in IMDM with gentamicin, and on days 3 and 7 half of the media was changed with IL-2, IL-7 and IL-15 added. Running each culture condition in triplicate, except for one peptide done in duplicate, gave a total of approximately 83 T cell cultures. Paper-wide results and their limitations: About nine antigen-specific TCR beta clonotypes were identified, of which six appeared to be cross-reactive for autologous or known escape epitope variants. About five clonotypes recognized the Nef KF9 family and one the HW9 family, with no responses to the TAALDMSHF plasma variant. Only TCR beta chains were identified by the assay, and proliferation to antigen, not T cell function or cytokine profile, was indicated.

To note about this clone: Its antigen remains undetermined. Base qualities were left out, and no much larger clone turns up one base away.

From cysteine to phenylalanine, the CDR3 is 13 amino acids long. The DNA shown is the 39-base CDR3, in frame from base 1. V and J lose 1 base and 3 bases, and a span of 4 bases separates them. According to the germline V gene, CDR1 reads SGHVS and CDR2 reads FQNEAQ. The EasySep Human CD8+ T Cell Enrichment Kit was used on day 10 to isolate CD8+ T cells from every culture. Sequencing of TCR beta CDR3 regions was performed at survey depth on the immunoSEQ platform. The QIAamp DNA micro kit was used to extract genomic DNA from every cultured and uncultured CD8+ T cell population. Per the source publication's procedure: Any sample with under 5,000 productive reads was excluded, and this exclusion removed about 7% of the roughly 75 cultures stimulated with HIV peptides. Sequences were trimmed to CDR3 by a MANAFEST web app, and nonproductive sequences, CDR3s under 5 amino acids, and sequences not starting with C or ending with F/W were removed. For a clonotype to count as antigen-specific, the clonotype had to expand relative to the no-peptide control in at least 2 of 3 replicates at FDR 0.01, and only within one epitope family. A frequency at least fivefold higher than in wells stimulated with peptides from other epitope families was additionally required for specific clonotypes. In its TCRdb copy, this immuneACCESS table keeps in-frame sequences only and misses some clones. Where compared with another copy, unresolved V genes explain less than half of these, and the others have no known cause. V and J calls and clone size are given by that table; D and trimming were obtained from the DNA. This sample holds tens of thousands of clones; roughly four fifths were observed only once. The ten largest make up 20% to 30% of the sample.

This TCR was recovered from a male donor with HIV. The chain links TRBV7-8 with TRBJ1-5, with no D gene named confidently. The sequencing sample was made of uncultured baseline CD8+ T cells from peripheral blood mononuclear cells (PBMCs). CDR3 region: CASSLEVNQPQHF. The sequence in DNA is TGTGCCAGCAGCTTAGAGGTCAATCAGCCCCAGCATTTT.